The sequence of this T cell receptor (beta chain) was determined in a study of T cells in Graves' hyperthyroidism and ophthalmopathy. This clonotype was seen ten or more times. Template material for amplifying TCR beta CDR3 regions consisted of RNA transcripts. With the HTBI primer set, the TCR CDR3 went through a first round of RT-PCR. TCRdb re-called the multiplex PCR reads through MiXCR, storing one row per CDR3 protein. Of 540,000 or so distinct CDR3 sequences in the sample, approximately 14% were seen once. The receptor comes from a woman in her twenties or thirties with Graves' hyperthyroidism. Sequencing was carried out using blood.

CDR3 sequence: CASSSRRDSSYNEQFF. For the CDR3, the DNA is TGTGCCAGCAGTTCCCGACGGGACTCATCCTACAATGAGCAGTTCTTC. The chain uses TRBV6-2 or TRBV6-3 and TRBJ2-1, with D possibly matching TRBD2 (6 bases). Trimming removed 4 bases from V and 1 base from J, with 14 bases in between. The germline CDR1 and CDR2 sequences are MNHEY and SVGEGT. The CDR3 is made up of 16 amino acids.